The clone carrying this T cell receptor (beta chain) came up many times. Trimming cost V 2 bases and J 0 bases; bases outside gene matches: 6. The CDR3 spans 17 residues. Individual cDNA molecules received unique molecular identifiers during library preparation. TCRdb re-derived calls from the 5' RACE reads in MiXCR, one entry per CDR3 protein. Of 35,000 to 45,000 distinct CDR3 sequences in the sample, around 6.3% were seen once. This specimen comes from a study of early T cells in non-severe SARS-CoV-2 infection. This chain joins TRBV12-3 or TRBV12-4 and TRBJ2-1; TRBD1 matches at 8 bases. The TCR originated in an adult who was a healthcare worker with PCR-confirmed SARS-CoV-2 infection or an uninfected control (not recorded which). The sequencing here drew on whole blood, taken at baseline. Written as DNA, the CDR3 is TGTGCCAGCAGTTTAATGGGACAGGCAATCTCCTACAATGAGCAGTTCTTC. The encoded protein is CASSLMGQAISYNEQFF.